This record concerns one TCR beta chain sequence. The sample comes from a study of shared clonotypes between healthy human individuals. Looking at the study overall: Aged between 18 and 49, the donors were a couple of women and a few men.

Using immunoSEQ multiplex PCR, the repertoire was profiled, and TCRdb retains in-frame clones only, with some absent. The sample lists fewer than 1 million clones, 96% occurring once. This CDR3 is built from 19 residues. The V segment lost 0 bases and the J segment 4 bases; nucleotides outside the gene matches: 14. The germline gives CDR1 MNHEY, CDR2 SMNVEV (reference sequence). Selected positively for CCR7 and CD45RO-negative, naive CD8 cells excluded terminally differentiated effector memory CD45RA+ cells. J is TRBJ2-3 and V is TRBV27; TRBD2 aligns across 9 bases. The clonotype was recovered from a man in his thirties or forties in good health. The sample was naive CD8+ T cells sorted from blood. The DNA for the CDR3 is TGTGCCAGCAGTTTATCTCCCCCCTTGGCTAGCGGGATGGCAGATACGCAGTATTTT. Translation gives CASSLSPPLASGMADTQYF.